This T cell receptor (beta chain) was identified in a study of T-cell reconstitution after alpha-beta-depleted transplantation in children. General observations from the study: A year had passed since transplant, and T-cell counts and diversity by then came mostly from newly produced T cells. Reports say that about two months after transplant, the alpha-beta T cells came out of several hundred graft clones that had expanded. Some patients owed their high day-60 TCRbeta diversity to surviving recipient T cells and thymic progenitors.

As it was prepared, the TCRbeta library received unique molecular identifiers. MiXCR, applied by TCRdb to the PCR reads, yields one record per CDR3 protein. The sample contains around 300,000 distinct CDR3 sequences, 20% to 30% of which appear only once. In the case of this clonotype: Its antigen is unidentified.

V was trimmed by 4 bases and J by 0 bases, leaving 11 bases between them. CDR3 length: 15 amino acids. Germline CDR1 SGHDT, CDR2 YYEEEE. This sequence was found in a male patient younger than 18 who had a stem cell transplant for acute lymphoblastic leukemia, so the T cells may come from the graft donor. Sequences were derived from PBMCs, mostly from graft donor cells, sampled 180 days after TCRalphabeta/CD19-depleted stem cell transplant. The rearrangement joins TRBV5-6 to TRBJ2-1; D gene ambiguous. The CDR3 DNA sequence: TGTGCCAGCAGCCGTCCCAGGAGCTCCTACAATGAGCAGTTCTTC. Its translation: CASSRPRSSYNEQFF.